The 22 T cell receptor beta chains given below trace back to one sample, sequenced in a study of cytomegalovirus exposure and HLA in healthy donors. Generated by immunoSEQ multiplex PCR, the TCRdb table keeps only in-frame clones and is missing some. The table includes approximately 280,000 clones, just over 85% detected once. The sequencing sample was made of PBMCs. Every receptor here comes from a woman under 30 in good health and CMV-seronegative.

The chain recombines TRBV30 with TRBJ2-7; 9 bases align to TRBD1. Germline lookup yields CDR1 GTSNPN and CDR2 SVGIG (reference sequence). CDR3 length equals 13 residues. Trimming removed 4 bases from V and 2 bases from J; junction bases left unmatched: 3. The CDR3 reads CAWTDRGTYEQYF. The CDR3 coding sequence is TGTGCCTGGACGGACAGGGGCACCTACGAGCAGTACTTC.

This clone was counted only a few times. CDR3 in amino acids: CASRHDSNQPQHF. DNA for the CDR3: TGCGCCAGCCGACACGATAGCAATCAGCCCCAGCATTTT. The chain uses TRBV5-1 and TRBJ1-5; no firm D call. CDR3 size: 13 residues. Trimming left V 7 bases short and J 0 bases short, with 8 bases between. The germline V gene has CDR1 SGHRS and CDR2 YFSETQ.

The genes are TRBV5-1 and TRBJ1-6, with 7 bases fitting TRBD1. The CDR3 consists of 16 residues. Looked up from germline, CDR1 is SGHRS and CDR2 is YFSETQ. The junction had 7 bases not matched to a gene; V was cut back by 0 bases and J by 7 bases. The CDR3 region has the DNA TGCGCCAGCAGCTTGGCCAGGGGGACGGAAAATTCACCCCTCCACTTT. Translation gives CASSLARGTENSPLHF.

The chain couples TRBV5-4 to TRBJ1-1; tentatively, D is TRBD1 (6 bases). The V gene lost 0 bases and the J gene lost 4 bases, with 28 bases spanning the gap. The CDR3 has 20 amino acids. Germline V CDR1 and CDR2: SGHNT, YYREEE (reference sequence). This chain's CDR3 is CASSLALQGGRGALGTEAFF. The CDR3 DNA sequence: TGTGCCAGCAGCTTGGCCCTCCAAGGGGGGCGGGGGGCGCTTGGCACTGAAGCTTTCTTT.

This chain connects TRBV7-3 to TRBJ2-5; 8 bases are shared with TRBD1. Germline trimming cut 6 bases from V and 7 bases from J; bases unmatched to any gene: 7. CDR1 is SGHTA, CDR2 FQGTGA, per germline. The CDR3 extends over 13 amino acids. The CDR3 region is CASRNGTGGTQYF. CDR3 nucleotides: TGTGCCAGCAGAAATGGGACAGGTGGGACCCAGTACTTC.

In DNA, the CDR3 is TGTGCCAGCAACCGACAGGGGGAAATGGATGGCTACACCTTC. Its protein product is CASNRQGEMDGYTF. This sequence joins TRBV6-1 and TRBJ1-2; 9 bases map to TRBD1. Germline V lookup: CDR1 MNHNS, CDR2 SASEGT. The CDR3 consists of 14 residues. V shed 7 bases, J shed 6 bases, and the junction held 9 bases outside the gene matches.

For the CDR3, the DNA is TGTGCCAGCAGCTCATCTCTTGGGGGGAGAAAGACCCAGTACTTC. This encodes CASSSSLGGRKTQYF. The chain has TRBV7-9 and TRBJ2-5; a weak D match, TRBD2 (6 bases). Germline assignment: CDR1 SEHNR and CDR2 FQNEAQ (reference sequence). The CDR3 spans 15 residues. V gave up 4 bases and J gave up 6 bases, with 18 bases separating them. Full variable domain (remainder filled in from reference TRBV7-9 and TRBJ2-5): DTGVSQNPRHKITKRGQNVTFRCDPISEHNRLYWYRQTLGQGPEFLTYFQNEAQLEKSRLLSDRFSAERPKGSFSTLEIQRTEQGDSAMYLCASSSSLGGRKTQYFGPGTRLLVL.

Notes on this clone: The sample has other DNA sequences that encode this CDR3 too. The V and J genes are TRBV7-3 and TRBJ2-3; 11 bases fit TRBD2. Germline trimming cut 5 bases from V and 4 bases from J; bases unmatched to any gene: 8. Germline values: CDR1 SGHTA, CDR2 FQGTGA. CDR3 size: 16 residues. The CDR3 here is CASSLLAGGTADTQYF. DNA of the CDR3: TGTGCCAGCAGCCTTCTAGCGGGGGGCACGGCAGATACGCAGTATTTT.

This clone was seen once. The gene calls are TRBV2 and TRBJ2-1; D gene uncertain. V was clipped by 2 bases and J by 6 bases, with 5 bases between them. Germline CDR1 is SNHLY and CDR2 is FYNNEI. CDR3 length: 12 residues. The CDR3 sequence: CASSERGNEQFF. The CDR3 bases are TGTGCCAGCAGTGAAAGAGGCAATGAGCAGTTCTTC.

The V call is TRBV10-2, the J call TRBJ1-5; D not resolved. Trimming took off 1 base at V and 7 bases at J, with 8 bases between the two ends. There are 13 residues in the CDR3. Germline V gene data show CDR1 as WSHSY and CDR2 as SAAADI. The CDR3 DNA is TGCGCCAGCAGTGAGTTCGCGGGGCAGCCCCAGCATTTT. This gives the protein CASSEFAGQPQHF.

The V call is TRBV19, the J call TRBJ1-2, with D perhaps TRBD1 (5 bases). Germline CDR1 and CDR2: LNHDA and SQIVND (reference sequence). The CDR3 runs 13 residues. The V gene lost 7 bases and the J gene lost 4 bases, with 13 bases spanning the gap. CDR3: CASIAADSYGYTF. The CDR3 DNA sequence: TGTGCCAGTATTGCCGCCGACAGCTATGGCTACACCTTC. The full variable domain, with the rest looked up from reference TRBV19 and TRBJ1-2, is DGGITQSPKYLFRKEGQNVTLSCEQNLNHDAMYWYRQDPGQGLRLIYYSQIVNDFQKGDIAEGYSVSREKKESFPLTVTSAQKNPTAFYLCASIAADSYGYTFGSGTRLTVV.

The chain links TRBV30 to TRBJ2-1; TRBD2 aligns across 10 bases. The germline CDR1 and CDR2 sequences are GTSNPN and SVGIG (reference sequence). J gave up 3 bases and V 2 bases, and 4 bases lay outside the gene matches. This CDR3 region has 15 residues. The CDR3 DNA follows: TGTGCCTGGAGTAGCATAGCGGGAGGCTACAATGAGCAGTTCTTC. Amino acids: CAWSSIAGGYNEQFF.

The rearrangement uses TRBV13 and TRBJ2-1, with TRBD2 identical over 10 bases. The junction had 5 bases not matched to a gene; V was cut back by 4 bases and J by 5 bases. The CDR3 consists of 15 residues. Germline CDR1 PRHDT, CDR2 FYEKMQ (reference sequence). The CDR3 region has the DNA TGTGCCAGCAGCTCCCCTAGCGGGGGTAACAATGAGCAGTTCTTC. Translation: CASSSPSGGNNEQFF.

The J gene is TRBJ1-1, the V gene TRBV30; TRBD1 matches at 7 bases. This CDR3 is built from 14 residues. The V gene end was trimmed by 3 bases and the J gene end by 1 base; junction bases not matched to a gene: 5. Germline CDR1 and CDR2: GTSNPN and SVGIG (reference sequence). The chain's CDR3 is CAWRPTGWNTEAFF. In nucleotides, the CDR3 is TGTGCCTGGAGACCGACAGGGTGGAACACTGAAGCTTTCTTT.

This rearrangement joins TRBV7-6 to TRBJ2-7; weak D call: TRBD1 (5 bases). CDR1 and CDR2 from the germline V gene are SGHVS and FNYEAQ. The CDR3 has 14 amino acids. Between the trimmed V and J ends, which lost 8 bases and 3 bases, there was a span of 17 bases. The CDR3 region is CASGKPQGIYEQYF. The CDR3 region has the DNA TGTGCCAGCGGAAAACCGCAGGGAATCTACGAGCAGTACTTC.

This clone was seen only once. CDR3 loop: CAISGPGQGSQAFF. The CDR3 DNA reads as TGTGCCATCAGTGGTCCGGGACAGGGGTCTCAAGCTTTCTTT. This rearrangement joins TRBV10-3 to TRBJ1-1, with TRBD1 matching 10 bases. Germline V gives CDR1 ENHRY, CDR2 SYGVKD. The CDR3 spans 14 residues. V lost 4 bases, J lost 9 bases, and 8 bases stayed unmatched.

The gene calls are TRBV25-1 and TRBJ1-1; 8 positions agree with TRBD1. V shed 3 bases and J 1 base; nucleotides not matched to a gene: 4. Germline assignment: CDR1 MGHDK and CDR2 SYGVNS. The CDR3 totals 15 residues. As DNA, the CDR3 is TGTGCCAGCAGTGATAGGACAGGGAGGAACACTGAAGCTTTCTTT. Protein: CASSDRTGRNTEAFF.

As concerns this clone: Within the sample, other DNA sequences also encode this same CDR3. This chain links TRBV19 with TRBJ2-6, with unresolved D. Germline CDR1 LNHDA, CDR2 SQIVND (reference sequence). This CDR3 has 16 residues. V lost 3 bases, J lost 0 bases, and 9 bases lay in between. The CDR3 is CASSIFSGSGANVLTF. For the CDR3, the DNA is TGTGCCAGTAGTATTTTTTCCGGCTCTGGGGCCAACGTCCTGACTTTC.

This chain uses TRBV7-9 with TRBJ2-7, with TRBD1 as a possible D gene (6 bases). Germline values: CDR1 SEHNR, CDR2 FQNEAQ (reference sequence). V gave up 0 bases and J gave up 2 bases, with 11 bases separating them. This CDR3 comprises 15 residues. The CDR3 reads CASSLARTEAYEQYF. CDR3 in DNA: TGTGCCAGCAGCTTAGCTCGGACAGAAGCCTACGAGCAGTACTTC. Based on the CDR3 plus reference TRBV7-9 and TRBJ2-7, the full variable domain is DTGVSQNPRHKITKRGQNVTFRCDPISEHNRLYWYRQTLGQGPEFLTYFQNEAQLEKSRLLSDRFSAERPKGSFSTLEIQRTEQGDSAMYLCASSLARTEAYEQYFGPGTRLTVT.

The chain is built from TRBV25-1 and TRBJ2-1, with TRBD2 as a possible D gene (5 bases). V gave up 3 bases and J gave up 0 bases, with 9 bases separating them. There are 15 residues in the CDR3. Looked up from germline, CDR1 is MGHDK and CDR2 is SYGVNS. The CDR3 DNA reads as TGTGCCAGCAGTGAGTGGGCGGGCTCCTACAATGAGCAGTTCTTC. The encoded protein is CASSEWAGSYNEQFF.

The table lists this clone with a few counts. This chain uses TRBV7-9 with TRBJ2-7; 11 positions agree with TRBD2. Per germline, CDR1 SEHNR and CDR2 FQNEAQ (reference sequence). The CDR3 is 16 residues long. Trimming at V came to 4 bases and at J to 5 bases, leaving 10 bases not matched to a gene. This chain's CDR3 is CASSSSYSGRANEQYF. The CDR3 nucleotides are TGTGCCAGCAGCTCCAGTTATAGCGGGAGGGCGAACGAGCAGTACTTC.

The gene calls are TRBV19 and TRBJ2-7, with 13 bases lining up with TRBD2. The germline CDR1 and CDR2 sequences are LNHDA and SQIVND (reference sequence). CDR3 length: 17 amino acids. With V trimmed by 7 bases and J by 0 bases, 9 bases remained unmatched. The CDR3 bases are TGTGCCAGTACCACATCCCGGACTAGCGGGAGCTCCTACGAGCAGTACTTC. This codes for CASTTSRTSGSSYEQYF.